This T cell receptor (beta chain) stems from a study of CD8 T cells in Susac syndrome. The CDR3 is 15 residues long. Unmatched junction bases numbered 10, after V lost 3 bases and J lost 6 bases. Germline values: CDR1 LNHDA, CDR2 SQIVND (reference sequence). RNA in amounts of roughly 0.5 to 1 ug was reverse transcribed with random hexamers. The method of amplification for TCR beta CDR3 was immunoSEQ multiplex PCR, covering 54 Vbeta and 13 Jbeta. TCRdb reanalysed the immunoSEQ multiplex PCR reads using MiXCR and keeps one entry per CDR3 protein. The repertoire holds fewer than 350,000 distinct CDR3 sequences, approximately 90% seen once, with about 0.17% in the top ten. Negative magnetic isolation gave CD8+ and CD4+ cells; FACS enriched CD8+ TEMRA.

This chain uses TRBV19 with TRBJ2-7; 8 bases agree with TRBD2. This TCR was sampled from a human donor with multiple sclerosis. Sequenced sample: CD8+ T cells from PBMCs. This CDR3 reads CASSMQGLGVIEQYF. CDR3 nucleotides: TGTGCCAGTAGTATGCAGGGACTAGGAGTAATCGAGCAGTACTTC.